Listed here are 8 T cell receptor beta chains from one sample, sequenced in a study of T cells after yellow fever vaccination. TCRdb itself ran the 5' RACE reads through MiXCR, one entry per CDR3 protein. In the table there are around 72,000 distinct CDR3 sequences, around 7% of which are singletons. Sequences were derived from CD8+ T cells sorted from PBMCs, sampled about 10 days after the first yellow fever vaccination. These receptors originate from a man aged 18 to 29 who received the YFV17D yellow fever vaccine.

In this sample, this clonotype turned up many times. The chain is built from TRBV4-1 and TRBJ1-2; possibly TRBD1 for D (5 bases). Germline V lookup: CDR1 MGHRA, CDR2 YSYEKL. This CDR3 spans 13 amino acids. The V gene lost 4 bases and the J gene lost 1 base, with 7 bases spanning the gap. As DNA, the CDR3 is TGCGCCAGCAGCCCGGGGGATAACTATGGCTACACCTTC. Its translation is CASSPGDNYGYTF.

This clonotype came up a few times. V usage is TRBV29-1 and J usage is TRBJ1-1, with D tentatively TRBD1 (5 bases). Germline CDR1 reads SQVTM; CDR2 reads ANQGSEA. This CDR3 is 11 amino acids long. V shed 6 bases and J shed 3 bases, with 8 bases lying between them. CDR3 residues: CSVPTDTEAFF. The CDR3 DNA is TGCAGCGTGCCGACAGACACTGAAGCTTTCTTT.

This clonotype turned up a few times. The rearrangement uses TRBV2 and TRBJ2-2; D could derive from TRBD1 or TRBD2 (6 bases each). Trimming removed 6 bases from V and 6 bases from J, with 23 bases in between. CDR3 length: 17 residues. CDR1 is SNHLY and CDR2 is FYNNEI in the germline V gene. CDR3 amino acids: CASSPPRLTRGAGELFF. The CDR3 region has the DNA TGTGCCAGCAGCCCTCCGCGACTCACAAGGGGGGCCGGGGAGCTGTTTTTT.

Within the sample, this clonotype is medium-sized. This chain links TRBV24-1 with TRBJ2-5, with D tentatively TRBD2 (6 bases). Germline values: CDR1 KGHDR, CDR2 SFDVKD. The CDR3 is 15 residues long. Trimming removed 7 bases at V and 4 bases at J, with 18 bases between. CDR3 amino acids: CATSAPGGPSETQYF. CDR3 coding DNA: TGTGCCACCAGCGCGCCCGGGGGTCCATCAGAGACCCAGTACTTC.

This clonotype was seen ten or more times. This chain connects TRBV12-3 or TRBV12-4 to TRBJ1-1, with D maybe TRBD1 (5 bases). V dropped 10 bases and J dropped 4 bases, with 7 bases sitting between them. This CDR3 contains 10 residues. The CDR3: CATQGTEAFF. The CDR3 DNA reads TGTGCCACCCAGGGCACTGAAGCTTTCTTT.

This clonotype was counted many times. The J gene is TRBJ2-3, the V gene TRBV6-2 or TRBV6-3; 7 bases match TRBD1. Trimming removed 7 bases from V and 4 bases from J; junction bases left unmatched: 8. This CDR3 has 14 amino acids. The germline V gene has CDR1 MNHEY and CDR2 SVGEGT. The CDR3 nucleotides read TGTGCCAGCATACCGGGACAGCCCCCAGATACGCAGTATTTT. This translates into CASIPGQPPDTQYF.

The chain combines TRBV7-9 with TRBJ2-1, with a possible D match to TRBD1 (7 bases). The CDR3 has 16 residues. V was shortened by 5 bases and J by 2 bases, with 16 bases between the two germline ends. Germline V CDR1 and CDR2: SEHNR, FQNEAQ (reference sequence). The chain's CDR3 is CASSPRQGGTYNEQFF. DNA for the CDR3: TGTGCCAGCAGCCCGAGACAGGGAGGAACCTACAATGAGCAGTTCTTC.

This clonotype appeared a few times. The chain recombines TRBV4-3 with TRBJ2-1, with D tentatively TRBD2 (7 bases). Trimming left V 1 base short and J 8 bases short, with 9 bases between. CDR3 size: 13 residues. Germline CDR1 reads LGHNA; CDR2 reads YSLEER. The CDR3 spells CASSQAGGYEQFF. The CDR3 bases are TGCGCCAGCAGCCAAGCGGGGGGCTATGAGCAGTTCTTC.